These 26 T cell receptor beta chains originate from one sample sequenced in a study of blood T cell repertoires in COVID-19. The method was immunoSEQ multiplex PCR; TCRdb's version includes in-frame clones alone and lacks a portion of them. The table has about 120,000 clones, around 83% seen once. The sequencing sample was made of PBMCs or T cells enriched from blood (not recorded which). The source of these receptors is a woman aged 30 to 39 who had recovered from COVID-19.

V usage is TRBV30 and J usage is TRBJ1-2; 7 bases fit TRBD1. V lost 8 bases, J lost 8 bases, and 17 bases stayed unmatched. Germline values: CDR1 GTSNPN, CDR2 SVGIG (reference sequence). The CDR3 is made up of 14 amino acids. CDR3 DNA sequence: TGTGCCCGCCGAATCCAAGGGGGCTCAGGAGGCTACACCTTC. Translated, it gives CARRIQGGSGGYTF.

This chain links TRBV28 with TRBJ2-2; D gene unclear. V dropped 4 bases and J dropped 6 bases, with 9 bases sitting between them. The germline gives CDR1 MDHEN, CDR2 SYDVKM. CDR3 length: 13 residues. This CDR3 reads CASSSELAGELFF. The CDR3 region has the DNA TGTGCCAGCAGTTCGGAGTTGGCCGGGGAGCTGTTTTTT.

This chain links TRBV18 with TRBJ2-7, with D hard to call. Trimming stripped 4 bases from V and 2 bases from J, with 3 bases between. CDR1 and CDR2 (germline): KGHSH, LQKENI. CDR3 length equals 11 residues. CDR3 DNA sequence: TGTGCCAGCTCACTCGCCTACGAGCAGTACTTC. This translates into CASSLAYEQYF.

V is TRBV19 and J is TRBJ2-2, with 7 bases identical to TRBD2. Germline loops: CDR1 LNHDA, CDR2 SQIVND (reference sequence). Unmatched junction bases numbered 6, after V lost 7 bases and J lost 4 bases. This CDR3 is built from 14 residues. DNA of the CDR3: TGTGCCAGTATGCCCGGGGGGACCACCGGGGAGCTGTTTTTT. Protein: CASMPGGTTGELFF.

This clone appeared a single time. CDR3 coding DNA: TGTGCCAGCAGCGTAGGACTAGCTCAAACTGGGGAGCAGTTCTTC. It is translated as CASSVGLAQTGEQFF. V usage is TRBV9 and J usage is TRBJ2-1; 7 nucleotides match TRBD2. This CDR3 is 15 amino acids long. V was pared by 0 bases and J by 10 bases, with 10 bases of the junction left unmatched. Germline loops: CDR1 SGDLS, CDR2 YYNGEE.

This clone came up a few times. The rearrangement links TRBV4-2 to TRBJ2-3, with TRBD2 matching 10 bases. Germline CDR1 is LGHNA and CDR2 is YNFKEQ. The CDR3 totals 15 residues. V was clipped by 4 bases and J by 1 base; unmatched bases: 2. CDR3 bases: TGTGCCAGCAGCCCTCTAGCGGGGGGCACAGATACGCAGTATTTT. Amino acids: CASSPLAGGTDTQYF.

This clone appeared once. J is TRBJ2-5 and V is TRBV5-1, with TRBD2 matching over 8 bases. Germline-derived CDR1 and CDR2 are SGHRS and YFSETQ. This CDR3 has 14 residues. The V gene end was trimmed by 4 bases and the J gene end by 1 base; junction bases not matched to a gene: 3. CDR3 nucleotides: TGCGCCAGCAGCCAAACTAGCGGCCAAGAGACCCAGTACTTC. Residues: CASSQTSGQETQYF.

The chain is built from TRBV5-1 and TRBJ2-7; 7 positions match TRBD2. In germline, CDR1 is SGHRS, CDR2 YFSETQ. The V segment lost 4 bases and the J segment 2 bases; nucleotides outside the gene matches: 6. CDR3 length equals 14 residues. Here the CDR3 reads CASSTGLGTYEQYF. In nucleotides, the CDR3 is TGCGCCAGCAGCACTGGACTAGGCACCTACGAGCAGTACTTC.

J is TRBJ2-5 and V is TRBV2; TRBD2 matches 9 bases. V lost 6 bases, J lost 5 bases, and 10 bases stayed unmatched. Germline CDR1 SNHLY, CDR2 FYNNEI. The CDR3 extends over 15 amino acids. The DNA of the CDR3 is TGTGCCAGCAGCGTAAAGGTGGCGGGGGGGGAGACCCAGTACTTC. This translates into CASSVKVAGGETQYF. The full variable domain, in which reference TRBV2 and TRBJ2-5 provide the parts outside the CDR3, is EPEVTQTPSHQVTQMGQEVILRCVPISNHLYFYWYRQILGQKVEFLVSFYNNEISEKSEIFDDQFSVERPDGSNFTLKIRSTKLEDSAMYFCASSVKVAGGETQYFGPGTRLLVL.

The chain joins TRBV3-1 (or the pseudogene TRBV3-2) to TRBJ1-6; D remains ambiguous. Germline lookup yields CDR1 LGHDT and CDR2 YNNKEL (reference sequence). V was pared by 0 bases and J by 9 bases, with 12 bases between. The CDR3 runs 15 residues. The CDR3 bases are TGTGCCAGCAGCCAAGATCCGGGGTACGGTTCACCCCTCCACTTT. The encoded protein is CASSQDPGYGSPLHF.

V and J are TRBV5-1 and TRBJ2-3, with 8 nucleotides matching TRBD2. This CDR3 has 17 residues. Germline V gives CDR1 SGHRS, CDR2 YFSETQ. The junction had 7 bases not matched to a gene; V was cut back by 1 base and J by 0 bases. The CDR3 region is CASSLWREVSSTDTQYF. The CDR3 bases are TGCGCCAGCAGCTTGTGGCGGGAGGTCTCTAGCACAGATACGCAGTATTTT.

The chain joins TRBV6-4 to TRBJ2-5; D remains ambiguous. Trimming removed 8 bases from V and 2 bases from J, with 18 bases in between. The CDR3 has 15 amino acids. CDR1 is MRHNA and CDR2 is SNTAGT in the germline V gene. The CDR3: CASLASQSIQETQYF. The CDR3 bases are TGTGCCAGCCTCGCGTCACAGAGTATACAAGAGACCCAGTACTTC.

The chain has TRBV2 and TRBJ1-4, with 9 bases matching TRBD1. The CDR3 spans 13 residues. The V gene's germline CDR1 is SNHLY and CDR2 FYNNEI. Trimming cost V 7 bases and J 11 bases; bases outside gene matches: 8. CDR3 DNA sequence: TGTGCCAGCACTCAACAGGGGGCGCAGAAACTGTTTTTT. Translating it yields CASTQQGAQKLFF.

The chain recombines TRBV29-1 with TRBJ2-1; 9 bases line up with TRBD2. Germline loops: CDR1 SQVTM, CDR2 ANQGSEA. The trim removed 7 bases at V and 5 bases at J, leaving 9 bases unmatched. The CDR3 has 14 residues. Here the CDR3 reads CSAERLAGHNEQFF. CDR3 DNA sequence: TGCAGCGCCGAAAGGCTAGCGGGGCACAATGAGCAGTTCTTC.

About this clone itself: At one boundary the junction diverges from the germline segment, which might be a read error. This CDR3 is CASTLMRQGSHEQYF. Here the CDR3 DNA reads TGTGCCAGCACTTTGATGCGACAGGGCTCCCACGAGCAGTACTTC. The J gene is TRBJ2-7, the V gene TRBV28, with 7 bases fitting TRBD1. Germline CDR1 MDHEN, CDR2 SYDVKM. The CDR3 runs 15 residues.

This clone was observed a single time. In nucleotides, the CDR3 is TGTGCCAGCAGTTTATCCTTACGCCCAGGGGGACGCTATGGCTACACCTTC. Translated, it gives CASSLSLRPGGRYGYTF. V gene TRBV27 combines with J gene TRBJ1-2; 7 nucleotides align to TRBD1. This CDR3 is 17 amino acids long. In germline, CDR1 is MNHEY, CDR2 SMNVEV (reference sequence). V was pared by 0 bases and J by 4 bases, with 11 bases of the junction left unmatched.

The chain couples TRBV13 to TRBJ2-4, with TRBD1 identical over 8 bases. The germline CDR1 and CDR2 sequences are PRHDT and FYEKMQ (reference sequence). The ends lost 5 bases at V and 2 bases at J; junction bases unmatched: 14. The CDR3 is 18 residues long. The CDR3, as DNA: TGTGCCAGCAGCCAGGTGCGAAGGGACAGGCGATCCAAAAACATTCAGTACTTC. Translating it yields CASSQVRRDRRSKNIQYF.

CDR3 bases: TGTGCCAGTAGTTCCTTGGACAGGGTCAGCAATCAGCCCCAGCATTTT. Translation gives CASSSLDRVSNQPQHF. The chain recombines TRBV19 with TRBJ1-5, with 8 bases aligning to TRBD1. The trim removed 5 bases at V and 1 base at J, leaving 7 bases unmatched. This CDR3 has 16 residues. Per germline, CDR1 LNHDA and CDR2 SQIVND (reference sequence).

The genes are TRBV4-2 and TRBJ2-1; TRBD2 matches 14 bases. The germline CDR1 and CDR2 sequences are LGHNA and YNFKEQ. CDR3 size: 17 residues. The J segment lost 3 bases and the V segment lost 2 bases, leaving 3 bases of the junction unmatched. The CDR3 here is CASSQRGTSGSYNEQFF. CDR3 nucleotide sequence: TGTGCCAGCAGCCAAAGGGGGACTAGCGGGAGCTACAATGAGCAGTTCTTC.

The CDR3 bases are TGCGCCAGCAGCCAAGTGGGACTAGCGGGAGTGGGCTCCTACAATGAGCAGTTCTTC. Residues: CASSQVGLAGVGSYNEQFF. The V gene is TRBV4-1, the J gene TRBJ2-1; TRBD2 agrees at 14 bases. The junction had 5 bases not matched to a gene; V was cut back by 1 base and J by 0 bases. Germline V gene data show CDR1 as MGHRA and CDR2 as YSYEKL. CDR3 size: 19 residues.

This chain uses TRBV7-2 with TRBJ2-7, with TRBD2 identical over 7 bases. After removal of 1 base from V and 2 bases from J, the junction contained 11 bases not matched to a gene. Germline loops: CDR1 SGHTA, CDR2 FQGNSA. This CDR3 contains 17 residues. The DNA of the CDR3 is TGTGCCAGCAGCTTAGGTGACTCCCTAGCGGAGGCCTACGAGCAGTACTTC. Translating gives CASSLGDSLAEAYEQYF.

The chain links TRBV7-2 to TRBJ1-5; 10 bases are a match to TRBD1. Germline loops: CDR1 SGHTA, CDR2 FQGNSA. CDR3 size: 17 residues. V dropped 2 bases and J dropped 5; count of bases not matched to a gene: 9. The CDR3 here is CASSLRQGAWNDQPQHF. In nucleotides, the CDR3 is TGTGCCAGCAGCTTACGACAGGGGGCTTGGAACGATCAGCCCCAGCATTTT.

V gene TRBV28 combines with J gene TRBJ1-1, with 7 bases lining up with TRBD1. J gave up 1 base and V 2 bases, and 1 base lay outside the gene matches. The length of the CDR3 is 14 residues. Germline V gene lookup returns CDR1 MDHEN and CDR2 SYDVKM. The chain's CDR3 is CASSLPGGNTEAFF. CDR3 DNA sequence: TGTGCCAGCAGTTTACCAGGGGGGAACACTGAAGCTTTCTTT.

This rearrangement joins TRBV18 to TRBJ1-1; D is undetermined. Germline assignment: CDR1 KGHSH and CDR2 LQKENI. The CDR3 extends over 14 amino acids. Trimming took off 2 bases at V and 1 base at J, with 8 bases between the two ends. The CDR3 DNA sequence: TGTGCCAGCTCACCAAACTCGCAGAACACTGAAGCTTTCTTT. This codes for CASSPNSQNTEAFF.

This clone was recorded only once. V is TRBV7-3 and J is TRBJ2-2; D gene unclear. Trimming took off 2 bases at V and 1 base at J, with 8 bases between the two ends. Germline lookup yields CDR1 SGHTA and CDR2 FQGTGA. The length of the CDR3 is 15 residues. CDR3 sequence: CASSLYAGNTGELFF. DNA of the CDR3: TGTGCCAGCAGCTTATACGCAGGGAACACCGGGGAGCTGTTTTTT.

The V gene is TRBV29-1, the J gene TRBJ2-7, with 9 bases lining up with TRBD2. This CDR3 is 15 amino acids long. Losses at the gene ends were 6 bases for V and 6 bases for J; bases not matched to a gene: 15. Per the germline V gene, CDR1 is SQVTM and CDR2 is ANQGSEA. The CDR3 coding sequence is TGCAGCGTGAAGCGGGACGCGGGAGGGCCTGGCGAGCAGTACTTC. It yields the protein CSVKRDAGGPGEQYF.